What follows are 6 T cell receptor beta chains derived from one specimen sequenced in a study of blood T cell repertoires in COVID-19. Here immunoSEQ multiplex PCR was the method, and the copy in TCRdb shows in-frame clones only, minus some. The table lists about 320,000 clones, around 86% of them singletons. The sequencing input was peripheral blood. Every receptor here comes from a woman in her forties or fifties with acute or convalescent COVID-19.

This rearrangement joins TRBV19 to TRBJ1-2; D is perhaps TRBD1 (6 bases). The V end lost 7 bases, the J end lost 8 bases, and 20 bases lay between the germline ends. Germline CDR1 LNHDA, CDR2 SQIVND (reference sequence). CDR3 length equals 14 residues. CDR3 loop: CASTIDRIYGGYTF. Written as DNA, the CDR3 is TGTGCCAGTACCATCGACAGGATCTATGGCGGCTACACCTTC.

The chain has TRBV6-5 and TRBJ2-7, with TRBD2 matching 7 bases. Germline CDR1 is MNHEY and CDR2 is SVGAGI. The CDR3 has 14 residues. V lost 5 bases and J lost 3; bases outside the gene matches: 7. The DNA for the CDR3 is TGTGCCAGCAGTAATACGCTAGCGGTCTACGAGCAGTACTTC. Protein sequence: CASSNTLAVYEQYF.

The chain employs TRBV4-2 and TRBJ1-6; D unclear. V dropped 2 bases and J dropped 5 bases, with 10 bases sitting between them. CDR3 size: 15 residues. Looked up from germline, CDR1 is LGHNA and CDR2 is YNFKEQ. The CDR3 bases are TGTGCCAGCAGCCAAAGCCCTACCCATAATTCACCCCTCCACTTT. Protein product: CASSQSPTHNSPLHF.

This clone appeared once. The J gene is TRBJ2-2, the V gene TRBV30; perhaps TRBD2 as D (6 bases). The length of the CDR3 is 13 residues. Germline CDR1 reads GTSNPN; CDR2 reads SVGIG (reference sequence). The germline V and J ends were trimmed by 6 bases and 4 bases, with 12 bases remaining between them. The CDR3 DNA follows: TGTGCCTGCTCGGGAGTTATCACCGGGGAGCTGTTTTTT. As protein: CACSGVITGELFF.

The chain is built from TRBV19 and TRBJ1-1; the D gene is possibly TRBD1 (6 bases). The CDR3 loop spans 13 amino acids. Germline values: CDR1 LNHDA, CDR2 SQIVND (reference sequence). Deletions cut 3 bases from V and 3 bases from J, with 8 bases between. CDR3 sequence (DNA): TGTGCCAGTAGTATGTACAGGGACACTGAAGCTTTCTTT. This translates into CASSMYRDTEAFF.

This clone occurred once. The rearrangement uses TRBV18 and TRBJ2-5; 7 bases fit TRBD2. In germline, CDR1 is KGHSH, CDR2 LQKENI. CDR3 length: 16 residues. Trimming removed 5 bases from V and 0 bases from J; junction bases left unmatched: 9. For the CDR3, the DNA is TGTGCCAGCTCATCAACGCTAGCGGCGTACCAAGAGACCCAGTACTTC. It is translated as CASSSTLAAYQETQYF.